The T cell receptor beta chain described here comes from a study of shared clonotypes between healthy human individuals. Germline CDR1 and CDR2: SGHAT and FQNNGV. The CDR3 covers 14 residues. The V end was cut by 8 bases, the J end by 5 bases, with 19 bases between. Here immunoSEQ multiplex PCR was the method, and the copy in TCRdb shows in-frame clones only, minus some. The table shows approximately 110,000 clones, with approximately 70% occurring only once. Study-level points and caveats: In the sorted subsets, rarefaction showed sequencing was incomplete despite large depth.

Concerning this clone itself: Antigen: not known.

V and J are TRBV11-2 and TRBJ2-7; D tentatively fits TRBD1 or TRBD2 (5 bases each). This receptor was obtained from a woman in her thirties in good health. What was sequenced was memory CD8+ T cells sorted from blood. The subset here: CD45RO+ cells pooled with CCR7-negative TemRA cells. The CDR3 reads CASLEPGRKNEQYF. The CDR3 region has the DNA TGTGCCAGCTTGGAACCGGGACGGAAGAACGAGCAGTACTTC.